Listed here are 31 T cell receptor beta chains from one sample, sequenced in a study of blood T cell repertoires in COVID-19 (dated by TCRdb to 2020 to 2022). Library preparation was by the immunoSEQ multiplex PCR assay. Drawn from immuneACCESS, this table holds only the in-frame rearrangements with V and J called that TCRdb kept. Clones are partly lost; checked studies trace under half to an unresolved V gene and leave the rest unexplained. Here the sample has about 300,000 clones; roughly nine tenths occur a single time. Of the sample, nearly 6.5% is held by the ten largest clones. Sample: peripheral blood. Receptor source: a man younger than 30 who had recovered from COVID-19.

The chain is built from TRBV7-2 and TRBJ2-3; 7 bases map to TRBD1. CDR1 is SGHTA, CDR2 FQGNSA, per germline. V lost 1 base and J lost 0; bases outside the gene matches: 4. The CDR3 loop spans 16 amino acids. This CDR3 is CASSLGGTASTDTQYF. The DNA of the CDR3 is TGTGCCAGCAGCTTAGGGGGGACAGCTAGCACAGATACGCAGTATTTT.

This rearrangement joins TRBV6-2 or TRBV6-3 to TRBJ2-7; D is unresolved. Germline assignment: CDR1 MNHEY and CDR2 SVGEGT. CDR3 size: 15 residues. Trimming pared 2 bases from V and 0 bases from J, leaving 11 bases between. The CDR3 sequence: CASSYVASTSYEQYF. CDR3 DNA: TGTGCCAGCAGTTACGTGGCTTCCACCTCCTACGAGCAGTACTTC.

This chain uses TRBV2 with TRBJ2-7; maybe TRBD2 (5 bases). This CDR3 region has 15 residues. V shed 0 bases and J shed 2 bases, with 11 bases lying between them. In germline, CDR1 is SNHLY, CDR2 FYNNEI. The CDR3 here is CASSEAEGRAYEQYF. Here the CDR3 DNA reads TGTGCCAGCAGTGAAGCCGAGGGCCGAGCCTACGAGCAGTACTTC.

The CDR3 region is CASTLRGQGNSPLHF. CDR3 nucleotides: TGTGCCAGCACCCTAAGGGGACAAGGGAATTCACCCCTCCACTTT. The chain couples TRBV6-5 to TRBJ1-6; D might be TRBD1 (6 bases). CDR1 is MNHEY, CDR2 SVGAGI, per germline. V lost 7 bases to trimming and J lost 7 bases, with 17 bases between them. This CDR3 is 15 amino acids long.

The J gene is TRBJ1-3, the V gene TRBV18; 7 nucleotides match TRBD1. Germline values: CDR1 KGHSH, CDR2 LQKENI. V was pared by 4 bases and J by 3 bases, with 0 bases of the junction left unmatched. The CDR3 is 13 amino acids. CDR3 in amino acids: CASSRDSGNTIYF. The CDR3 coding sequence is TGTGCCAGCTCACGGGACAGTGGAAACACCATATATTTT.

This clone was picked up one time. CDR3 bases: TGCGCCAGCAGGGCCACTATCAGGGGGCAGTACTTC. This encodes CASRATIRGQYF. The chain combines TRBV4-3 with TRBJ2-7; possible D gene TRBD1, 6 bases. Germline CDR1 and CDR2: LGHNA and YSLEER. V was clipped by 6 bases and J by 9 bases, with 15 bases between them. There are 12 residues in the CDR3.

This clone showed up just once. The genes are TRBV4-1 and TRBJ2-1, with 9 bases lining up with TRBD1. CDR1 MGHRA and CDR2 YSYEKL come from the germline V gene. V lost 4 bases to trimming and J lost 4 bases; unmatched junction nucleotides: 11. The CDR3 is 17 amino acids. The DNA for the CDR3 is TGCGCCAGCAGCCTACCACCGGGACAGGGACTGTACAATGAGCAGTTCTTC. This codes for CASSLPPGQGLYNEQFF.

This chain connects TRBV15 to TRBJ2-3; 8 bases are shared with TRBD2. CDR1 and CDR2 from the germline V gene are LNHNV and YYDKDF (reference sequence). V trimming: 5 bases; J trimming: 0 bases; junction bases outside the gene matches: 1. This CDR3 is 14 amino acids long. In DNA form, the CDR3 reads TGTGCCACCAGCCGCGGGGGGAGCACAGATACGCAGTATTTT. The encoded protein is CATSRGGSTDTQYF.

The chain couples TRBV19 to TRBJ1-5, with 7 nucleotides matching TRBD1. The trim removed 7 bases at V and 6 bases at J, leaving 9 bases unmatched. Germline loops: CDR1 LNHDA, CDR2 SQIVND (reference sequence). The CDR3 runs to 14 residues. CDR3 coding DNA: TGTGCCAGTACCGCTGACAGGGCCAGTCAGCCCCAGCATTTT. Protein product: CASTADRASQPQHF. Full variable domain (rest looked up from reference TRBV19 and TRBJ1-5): DGGITQSPKYLFRKEGQNVTLSCEQNLNHDAMYWYRQDPGQGLRLIYYSQIVNDFQKGDIAEGYSVSREKKESFPLTVTSAQKNPTAFYLCASTADRASQPQHFGDGTRLSIL.

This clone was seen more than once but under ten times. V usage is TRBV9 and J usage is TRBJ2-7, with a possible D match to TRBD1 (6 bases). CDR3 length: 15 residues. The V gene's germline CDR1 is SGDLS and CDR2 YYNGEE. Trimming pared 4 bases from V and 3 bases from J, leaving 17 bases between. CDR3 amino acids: CASSPTGTGSYEQYF. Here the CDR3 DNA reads TGTGCCAGCAGCCCCACAGGTACAGGGAGCTACGAGCAGTACTTC.

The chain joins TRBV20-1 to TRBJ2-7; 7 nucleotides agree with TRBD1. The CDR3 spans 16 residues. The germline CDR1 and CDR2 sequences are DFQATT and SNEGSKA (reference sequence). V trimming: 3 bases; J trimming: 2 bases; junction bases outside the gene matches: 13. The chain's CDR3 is CSASGSFQGVPYEQYF. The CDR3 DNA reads TGCAGTGCTAGTGGAAGCTTCCAGGGGGTTCCCTACGAGCAGTACTTC.

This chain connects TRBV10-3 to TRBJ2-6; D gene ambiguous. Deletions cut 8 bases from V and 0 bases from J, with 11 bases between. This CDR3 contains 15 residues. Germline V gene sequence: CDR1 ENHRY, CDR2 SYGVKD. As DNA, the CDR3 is TGTGCCATCGGAGCGAACTTCTCTGGGGCCAACGTCCTGACTTTC. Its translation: CAIGANFSGANVLTF.

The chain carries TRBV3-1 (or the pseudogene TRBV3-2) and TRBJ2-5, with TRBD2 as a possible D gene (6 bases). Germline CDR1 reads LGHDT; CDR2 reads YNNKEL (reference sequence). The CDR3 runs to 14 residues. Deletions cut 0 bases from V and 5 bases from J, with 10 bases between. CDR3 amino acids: CASSQDLAYETQYF. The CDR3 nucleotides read TGTGCCAGCAGCCAAGACCTAGCGTATGAGACCCAGTACTTC.

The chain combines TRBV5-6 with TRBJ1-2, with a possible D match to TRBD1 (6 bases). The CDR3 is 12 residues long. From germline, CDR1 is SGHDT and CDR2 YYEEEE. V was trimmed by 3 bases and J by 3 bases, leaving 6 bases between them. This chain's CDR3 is CASSSGDYGYTF. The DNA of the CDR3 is TGTGCCAGCAGCTCAGGGGACTATGGCTACACCTTC.

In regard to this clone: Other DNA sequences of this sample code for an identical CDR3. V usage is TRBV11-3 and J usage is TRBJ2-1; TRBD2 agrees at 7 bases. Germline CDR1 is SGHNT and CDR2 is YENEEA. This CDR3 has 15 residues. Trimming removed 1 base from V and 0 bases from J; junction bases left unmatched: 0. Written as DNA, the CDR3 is TGTGCCAGCAGCTTAGGCGGGGGCTCCTACAATGAGCAGTTCTTC. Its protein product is CASSLGGGSYNEQFF.

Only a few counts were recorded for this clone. The DNA of the CDR3 is TGTGCCAGCAGCACCGGGACAGGGGGCGCCCCCGGGGAGCTGTTTTTT. Translated: CASSTGTGGAPGELFF. The chain carries TRBV5-4 and TRBJ2-2, with 12 bases fitting TRBD1. Per the germline V gene, CDR1 is SGHNT and CDR2 is YYREEE (reference sequence). The CDR3 covers 16 residues. Germline trimming cut 4 bases from V and 6 bases from J; bases unmatched to any gene: 7.

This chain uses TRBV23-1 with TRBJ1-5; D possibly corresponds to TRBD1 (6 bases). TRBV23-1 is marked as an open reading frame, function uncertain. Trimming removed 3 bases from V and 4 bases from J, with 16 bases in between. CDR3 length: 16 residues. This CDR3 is CASSQRPTGGNQPQHF. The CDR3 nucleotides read TGCGCCAGCAGTCAGCGACCGACAGGCGGAAATCAGCCCCAGCATTTT.

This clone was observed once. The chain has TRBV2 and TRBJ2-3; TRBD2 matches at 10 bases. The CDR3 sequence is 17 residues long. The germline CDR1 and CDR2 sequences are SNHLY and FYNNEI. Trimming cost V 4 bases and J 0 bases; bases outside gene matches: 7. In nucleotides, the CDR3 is TGTGCCAGCAGTGTTACAGTACTAGCGGGGAGCACAGATACGCAGTATTTT. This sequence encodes CASSVTVLAGSTDTQYF.

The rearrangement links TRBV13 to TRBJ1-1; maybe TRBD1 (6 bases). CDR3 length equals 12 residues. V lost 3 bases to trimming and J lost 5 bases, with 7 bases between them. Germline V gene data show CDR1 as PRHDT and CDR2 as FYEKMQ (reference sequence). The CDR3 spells CASSFTGTEAFF. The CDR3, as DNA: TGTGCCAGCAGCTTTACAGGGACTGAAGCTTTCTTT. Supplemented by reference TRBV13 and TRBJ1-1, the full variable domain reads AAGVIQSPRHLIKEKRETATLKCYPIPRHDTVYWYQQGPGQDPQFLISFYEKMQSDKGSIPDRFSAQQFSDYHSELNMSSLELGDSALYFCASSFTGTEAFFGQGTRLTVV.

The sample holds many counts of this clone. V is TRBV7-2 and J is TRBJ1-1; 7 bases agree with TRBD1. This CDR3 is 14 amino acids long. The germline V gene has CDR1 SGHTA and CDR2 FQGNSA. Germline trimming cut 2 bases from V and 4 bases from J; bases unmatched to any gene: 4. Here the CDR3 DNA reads TGTGCCAGCAGCTTACAGGGGGTGGGCACTGAAGCTTTCTTT. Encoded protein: CASSLQGVGTEAFF.

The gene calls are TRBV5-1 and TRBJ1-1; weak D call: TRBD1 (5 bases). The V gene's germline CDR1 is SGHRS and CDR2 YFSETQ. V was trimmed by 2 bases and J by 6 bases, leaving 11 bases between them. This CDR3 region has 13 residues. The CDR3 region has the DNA TGCGCCAGCAGCTTCTACAGGAATTCTGAAGCTTTCTTT. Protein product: CASSFYRNSEAFF.

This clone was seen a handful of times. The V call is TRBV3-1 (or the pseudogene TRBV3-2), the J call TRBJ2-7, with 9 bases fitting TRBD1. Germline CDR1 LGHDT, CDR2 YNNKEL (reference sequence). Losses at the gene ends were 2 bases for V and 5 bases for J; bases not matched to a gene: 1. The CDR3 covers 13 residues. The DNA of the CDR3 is TGTGCCAGCAGCCAATGGACAGGGGACGAGCAGTACTTC. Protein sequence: CASSQWTGDEQYF.

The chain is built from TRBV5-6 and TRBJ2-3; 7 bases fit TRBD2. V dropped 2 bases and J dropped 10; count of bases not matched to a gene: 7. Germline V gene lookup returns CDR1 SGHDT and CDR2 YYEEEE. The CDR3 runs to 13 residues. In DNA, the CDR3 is TGTGCCAGCAGCTTCGAGGCCCGGGAGGCGCAGTATTTT. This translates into CASSFEAREAQYF.

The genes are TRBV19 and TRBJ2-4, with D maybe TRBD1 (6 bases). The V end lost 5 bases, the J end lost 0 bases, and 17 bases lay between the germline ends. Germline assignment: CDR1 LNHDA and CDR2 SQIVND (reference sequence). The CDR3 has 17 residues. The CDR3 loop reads CASSGLDSSLAKNIQYF. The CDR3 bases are TGTGCCAGTAGTGGGCTGGACAGCTCGCTAGCCAAAAACATTCAGTACTTC. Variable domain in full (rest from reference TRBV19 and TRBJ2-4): DGGITQSPKYLFRKEGQNVTLSCEQNLNHDAMYWYRQDPGQGLRLIYYSQIVNDFQKGDIAEGYSVSREKKESFPLTVTSAQKNPTAFYLCASSGLDSSLAKNIQYFGAGTRLSVL.

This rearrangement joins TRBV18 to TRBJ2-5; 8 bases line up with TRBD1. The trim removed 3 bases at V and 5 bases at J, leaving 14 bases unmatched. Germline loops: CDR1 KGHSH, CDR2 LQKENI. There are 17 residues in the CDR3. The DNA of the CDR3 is TGTGCCAGCTCACCGCCATACGGACAGGGCGAGGGGGAGACCCAGTACTTC. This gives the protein CASSPPYGQGEGETQYF.

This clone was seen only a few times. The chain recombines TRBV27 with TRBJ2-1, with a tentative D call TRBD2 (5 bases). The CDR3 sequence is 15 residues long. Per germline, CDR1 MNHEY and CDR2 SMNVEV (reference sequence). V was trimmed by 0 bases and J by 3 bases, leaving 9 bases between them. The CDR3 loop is CASSLSQRSYNEQFF. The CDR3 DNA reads TGTGCCAGCAGTTTATCTCAGCGGAGCTACAATGAGCAGTTCTTC.

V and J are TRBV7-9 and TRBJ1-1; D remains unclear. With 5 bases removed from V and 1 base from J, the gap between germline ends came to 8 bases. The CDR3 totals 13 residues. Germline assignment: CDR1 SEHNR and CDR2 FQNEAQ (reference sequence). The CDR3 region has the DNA TGTGCCAGCAGCGAACGGGGGAACACTGAAGCTTTCTTT. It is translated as CASSERGNTEAFF.

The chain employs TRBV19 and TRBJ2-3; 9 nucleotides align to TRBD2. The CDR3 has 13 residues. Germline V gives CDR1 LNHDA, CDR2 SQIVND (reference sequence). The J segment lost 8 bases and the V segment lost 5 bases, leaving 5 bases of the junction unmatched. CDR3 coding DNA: TGTGCCAGTAGTCCGGGACTAGCTGGTACGCAGTATTTT. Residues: CASSPGLAGTQYF.

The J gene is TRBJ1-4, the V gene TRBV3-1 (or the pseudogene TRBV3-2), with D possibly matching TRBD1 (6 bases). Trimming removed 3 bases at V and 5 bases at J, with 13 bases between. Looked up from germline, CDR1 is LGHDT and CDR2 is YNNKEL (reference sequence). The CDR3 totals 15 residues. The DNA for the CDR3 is TGTGCCAGCAGCCATCAGGGGAGGGTCAATGAAAAACTGTTTTTT. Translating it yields CASSHQGRVNEKLFF.

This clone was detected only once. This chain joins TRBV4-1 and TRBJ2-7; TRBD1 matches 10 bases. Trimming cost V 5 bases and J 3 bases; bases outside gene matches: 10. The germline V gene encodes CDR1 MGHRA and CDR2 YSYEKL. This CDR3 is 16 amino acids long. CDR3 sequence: CASSTRVGQGIYEQYF. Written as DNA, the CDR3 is TGCGCCAGCAGCACGAGGGTGGGACAGGGGATCTACGAGCAGTACTTC.

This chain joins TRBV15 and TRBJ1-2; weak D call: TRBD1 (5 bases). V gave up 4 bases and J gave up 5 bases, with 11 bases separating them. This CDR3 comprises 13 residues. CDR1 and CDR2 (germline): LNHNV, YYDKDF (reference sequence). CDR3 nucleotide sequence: TGTGCCACCAGCATCGGGGGGGGATATGGCTACACCTTC. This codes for CATSIGGGYGYTF.